A selection of T cell receptor beta chains follows, all from one sample in a study of shared clonotypes between healthy human individuals. Assay: immunoSEQ multiplex PCR; the TCRdb copy retains only in-frame clones and omits some. The sample consists of millions of clones, over 85% of them appearing once. Sequenced: naive CD4+ T cells sorted from blood. Source of these receptors: a man younger than 35 in good health. Both conserved end residues are part of each CDR3. The order of the fields is D gene, V gene, CDR3 protein. A D gene is named only where the DNA matches it firmly.

>TRBD2|TRBV19
CASSTRTSGSSHEQYF
>NA|TRBV7-2
CASSLQGVFIDEQFF
>NA|TRBV10-1
CASRRDSTDTQYF
>NA|TRBV2
CASGPSSVHTGELFF
>NA|TRBV9
CASTQQPSTDTQYF
>NA|TRBV20-1
CSARGLIGQFF
>TRBD2|TRBV7-9
CASSSPGLAGAMHEQYF
>TRBD1|TRBV5-1
CASSLMDRVGETQYF
>NA|TRBV5-6
CASSPLTRLNTEAFF
>NA|TRBV5-1
CASSSRAANTEAFF
>NA|TRBV29-1
CSVEPRGTDTQYF
>TRBD2|TRBV6-1
CASSLAGSTDTQYF
>NA|TRBV7-9
CASSLFRGAAYEQYF
>NA|TRBV5-1
CASSLIPGMSTEAFF
>NA|TRBV28
CASSFRVMNTEAFF
>NA|TRBV30
CAWSVPLLRAGTEAFF
>TRBD1|TRBV7-2
CASSFDRVSDTQYF
>NA|TRBV2
CASRVQGIDTQYF
>NA|TRBV2
CASTSGWTDTQYF
>NA|TRBV19
CASMTAGVNSPLHF
>NA|TRBV10-1
CASSVPYPIDTHQPQHF
>TRBD2|TRBV6-5
CASSLTSGVNYEQYF
>NA|TRBV6-1
CASSVGQRGELFF
>TRBD2|TRBV29-1
CSAGTSGGGSTDTQYF
>NA|TRBV7-2
CASSLDGGGVYEQYF
>NA|TRBV6-4
CASSDRGLSTEAFF
>NA|TRBV7-9
CASRDTGGVRETQYF
>NA|TRBV7-9
CASSLGTDTMLTLEQYF
>TRBD2|TRBV5-1
CASSPFTSGGSYEQYF
>TRBD1|TRBV7-3
CASRRDSSGGELFF
>NA|TRBV4-2
CASSQELNGNSPLHF
>NA|TRBV6-5
CASSYRGSGTGELFF
>TRBD1|TRBV5-6
CASSRDREYEQYF
>TRBD2|TRBV19
CASRGTSGPIYNEQFF
>TRBD2|TRBV5-1
CASSLTGTSAYNEQFF
>TRBD2|TRBV30
CAWSVHRGGETQYF
>TRBD2|TRBV11-2
CASSLLSGGVGEQFF
>NA|TRBV11-2
CASSLQAGPYEQYF
>NA|TRBV30
CACITANEQFF
>NA|TRBV10-3
CAIRREPHEQYF
>TRBD2|TRBV7-9
CASSSASGGAYEQYF